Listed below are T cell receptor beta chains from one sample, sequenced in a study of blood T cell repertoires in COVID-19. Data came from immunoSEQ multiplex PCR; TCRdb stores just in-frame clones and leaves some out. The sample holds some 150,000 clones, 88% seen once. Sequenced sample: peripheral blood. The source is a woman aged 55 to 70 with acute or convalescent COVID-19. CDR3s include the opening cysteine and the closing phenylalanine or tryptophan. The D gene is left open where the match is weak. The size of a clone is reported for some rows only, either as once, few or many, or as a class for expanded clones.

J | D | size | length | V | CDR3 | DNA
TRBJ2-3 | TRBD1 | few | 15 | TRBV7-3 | CASSRDRGLTDTQYF | TGTGCCAGCAGTCGTGACAGGGGGTTGACAGATACGCAGTATTTT
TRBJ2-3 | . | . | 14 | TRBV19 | CASSGGLSGDTQYF | TGTGCCAGTAGCGGGGGGCTCTCGGGAGATACGCAGTATTTT
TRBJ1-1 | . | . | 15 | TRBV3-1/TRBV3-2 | CASSPWSVLNTEAFF | TGTGCCAGCAGCCCCTGGAGTGTTCTCAACACTGAAGCTTTCTTT
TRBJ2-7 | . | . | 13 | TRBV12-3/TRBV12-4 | CASSLGRRAEQYF | TGTGCCAGCAGTTTAGGTCGCCGCGCCGAGCAGTACTTC
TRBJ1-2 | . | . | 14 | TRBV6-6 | CASSYRGSNYGYTF | TGTGCCAGCAGTTACAGGGGTTCTAACTATGGCTACACCTTC
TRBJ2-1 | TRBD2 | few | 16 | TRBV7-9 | CASSPGGTRAYNEQFF | TGTGCCAGCAGCCCCGGGGGGACCAGAGCCTACAATGAGCAGTTCTTC
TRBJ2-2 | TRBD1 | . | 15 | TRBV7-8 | CASSHRDRDTGELFF | TGTGCCAGCAGCCACCGGGACAGGGACACCGGGGAGCTGTTTTTT
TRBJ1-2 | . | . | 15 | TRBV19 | CASKYSPIPNYGYTF | TGTGCCAGTAAATACAGCCCCATACCCAACTATGGCTACACCTTC
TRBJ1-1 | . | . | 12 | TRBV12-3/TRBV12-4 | CASSFSDFAAFF | TGTGCCAGCAGTTTTTCAGACTTTGCAGCTTTCTTT
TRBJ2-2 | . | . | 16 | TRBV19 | CASSIGWGQDTGELFF | TGTGCCAGTAGTATAGGGTGGGGCCAGGACACCGGGGAGCTGTTTTTT
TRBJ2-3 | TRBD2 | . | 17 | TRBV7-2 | CASSLATGGTPRDTQYF | TGTGCCAGCAGCTTAGCGACGGGGGGGACCCCCCGTGATACGCAGTATTTT
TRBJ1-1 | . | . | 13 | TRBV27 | CASSRTVNTEAFF | TGTGCCAGCAGTAGGACAGTGAACACTGAAGCTTTCTTT
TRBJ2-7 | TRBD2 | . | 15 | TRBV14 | CASSQGGGGSYEQYF | TGTGCCAGCAGCCAAGGGGGCGGGGGATCCTACGAGCAGTACTTC
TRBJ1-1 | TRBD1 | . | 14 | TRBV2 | CASRDRGLYTEAFF | TGTGCCAGCAGGGACAGGGGGCTGTACACTGAAGCTTTCTTT
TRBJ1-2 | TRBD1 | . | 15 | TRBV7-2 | CASSYRQGGDYGYTF | TGTGCCAGCAGCTACAGACAGGGGGGGGACTATGGCTACACCTTC
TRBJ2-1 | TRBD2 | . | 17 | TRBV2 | CASRRRAGGPSTDEQFF | TGTGCCAGCAGGAGACGAGCGGGGGGGCCGTCTACCGATGAGCAGTTCTTC
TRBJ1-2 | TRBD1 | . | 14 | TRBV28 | CASSLPDRGYGYTF | TGTGCCAGCAGTTTACCTGACAGGGGGTATGGCTACACCTTC
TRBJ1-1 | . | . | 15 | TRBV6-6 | CASRGSLGQNTEAFF | TGTGCCAGCAGAGGGAGTCTCGGCCAGAACACTGAAGCTTTCTTT
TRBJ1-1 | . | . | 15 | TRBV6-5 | CASSYVGGMNTEAFF | TGTGCCAGCAGTTACGTCGGCGGAATGAACACTGAAGCTTTCTTT
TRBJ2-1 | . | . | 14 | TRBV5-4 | CASSLGALAYEQFF | TGTGCCAGCAGCCTTGGGGCGCTGGCCTATGAGCAGTTCTTC
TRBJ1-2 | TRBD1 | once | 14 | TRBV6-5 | CASSYSTGRYGYTF | TGTGCCAGCAGTTACTCGACAGGGCGCTATGGCTACACCTTC
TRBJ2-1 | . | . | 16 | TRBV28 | CASSLMGGSSYNEQFF | TGTGCCAGCAGTCTGATGGGGGGTAGCTCCTACAATGAGCAGTTCTTC
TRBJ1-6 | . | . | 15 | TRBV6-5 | CASTRERPSWEPLHF | TGTGCCAGCACGAGGGAACGACCTTCTTGGGAACCCCTCCACTTT
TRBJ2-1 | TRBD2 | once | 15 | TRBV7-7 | CASSLGTSGVYEQFF | TGTGCTAGCAGCTTGGGGACTAGCGGGGTGTATGAGCAGTTCTTC
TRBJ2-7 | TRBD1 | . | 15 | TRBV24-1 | CATSDSGQGGDEQYF | TGTGCCACCAGTGACTCCGGACAGGGAGGCGACGAGCAGTACTTC
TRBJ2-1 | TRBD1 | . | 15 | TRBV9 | CASSVVGQSYNEQFF | TGTGCCAGCAGCGTAGTGGGACAGAGTTACAATGAGCAGTTCTTC
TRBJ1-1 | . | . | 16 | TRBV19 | CASSIDGRGPVGEAFF | TGTGCCAGTAGTATCGACGGCAGGGGCCCCGTTGGTGAAGCTTTCTTT
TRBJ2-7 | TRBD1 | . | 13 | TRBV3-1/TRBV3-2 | CASSQGQGYEQYF | TGTGCCAGCAGCCAAGGACAGGGATACGAGCAGTACTTC
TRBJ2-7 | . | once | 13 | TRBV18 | CASSQDSSYEQYF | TGTGCCAGCTCACAGGACAGCTCCTACGAGCAGTACTTC
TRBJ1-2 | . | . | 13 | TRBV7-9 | CASSLVGDYGYTF | TGTGCCAGCAGCTTAGTAGGGGACTATGGCTACACCTTC
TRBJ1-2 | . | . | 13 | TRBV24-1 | CATSVQGDYGYTF | TGTGCCACCAGTGTGCAGGGCGACTATGGCTACACCTTC
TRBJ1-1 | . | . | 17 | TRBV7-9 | CASSSGTSALMNTEAFF | TGTGCCAGCAGCTCTGGGACAAGCGCCCTCATGAACACTGAAGCTTTCTTT
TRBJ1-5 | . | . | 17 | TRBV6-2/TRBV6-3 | CASSYQRTVYSNQPQHF | TGTGCCAGCAGTTATCAACGGACAGTTTATAGCAATCAGCCCCAGCATTTT
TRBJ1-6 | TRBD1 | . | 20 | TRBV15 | CATSRDQDRESMGYNSPLHF | TGTGCCACCAGCAGAGATCAGGACAGGGAGAGCATGGGGTATAATTCACCCCTCCACTTT
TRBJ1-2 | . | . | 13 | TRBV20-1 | CSASYGQWGGYTF | TGCAGTGCTAGTTATGGACAGTGGGGAGGCTACACCTTC
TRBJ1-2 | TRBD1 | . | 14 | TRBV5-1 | CASSWGTANYGYTF | TGCGCCAGCAGCTGGGGGACAGCTAACTATGGCTACACCTTC
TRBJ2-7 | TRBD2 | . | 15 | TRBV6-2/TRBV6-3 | CASSWNRGGLYEQYF | TGTGCCAGCAGTTGGAACCGGGGGGGCCTATACGAGCAGTACTTC
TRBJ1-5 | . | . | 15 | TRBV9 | CASSVGAYSNQPQHF | TGTGCCAGCAGCGTAGGGGCATATAGCAATCAGCCCCAGCATTTT
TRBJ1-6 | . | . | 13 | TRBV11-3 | CASSLEGSSPLHF | TGTGCCAGCAGCTTAGAGGGGAGTTCACCCCTCCACTTT
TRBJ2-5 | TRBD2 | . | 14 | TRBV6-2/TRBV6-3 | CASSAGLVQETQYF | TGTGCCAGCAGTGCGGGACTAGTACAAGAGACCCAGTACTTC
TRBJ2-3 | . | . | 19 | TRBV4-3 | CASSQDPTMGSLNTDTQYF | TGCGCCAGCAGCCAAGATCCGACGATGGGCAGCTTAAACACAGATACGCAGTATTTT
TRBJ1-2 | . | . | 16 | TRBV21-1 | CASSKGGTGWNYGYTF | TGTGCCAGCAGCAAGGGGGGGACAGGGTGGAACTATGGCTACACCTTC
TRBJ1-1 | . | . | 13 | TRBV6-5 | CASNGGRGRQAFF | TGTGCCTCTAACGGGGGGAGGGGTCGTCAAGCTTTCTTT